The clone carrying this T cell receptor (beta chain) was counted at least ten times. Its antigen is not known. A second PCR of 7 to 11 cycles used a sample-barcoded 5' primer and a J-beta primer mix. TCRdb reprocessed the 5' RACE reads with MiXCR, giving one entry per CDR3 protein. Of hundreds of thousands of distinct CDR3 sequences listed, over 40% were seen once; the top ten hold roughly 13%. This sample stems from a study of blood T cells in healthy people across ages. Per germline, CDR1 MNHNY and CDR2 SVGAGI (reference sequence). CDR3 length: 13 amino acids. V gave up 6 bases and J gave up 1 base, with 6 bases separating them. General study findings and limits: Correlation between TCR beta diversity and naive T cell percentage was strong.

The receptor's source is a woman older than 75 in good health. The sample was blood. This rearrangement joins TRBV6-6 to TRBJ2-2; unclear D gene. The CDR3 loop reads CASRPENTGELFF. The CDR3 coding sequence is TGTGCCAGCAGGCCGGAGAACACCGGGGAGCTGTTTTTT.